The clone carrying this T cell receptor beta chain came up a few times. Its antigen remains unknown. The CDR3 has 18 residues. CDR1 and CDR2 from the germline V gene are MDHEN and SYDVKM. V shed 2 bases, J shed 1 base, and the junction held 13 bases outside the gene matches. Study-level points and caveats: In terms of TCR gene usage, tumor memory CD4+ T cells clustered together with blood and lymph node memory CD4+ cells, as well as with lymph node naive CD4+ cells. Tumor-infiltrating Treg TCR alpha and beta sequences overlapped most with tumor naive CD4+ T cells, then blood naive.

CD4+CD45RO+CD25- cells were isolated as memory CD4+ T cells. After constant-region reverse-primer amplification, full-length variable regions underwent semi-nested PCR with Nested Universal Primer A. TCRdb passed the 5' RACE reads through MiXCR, listing each CDR3 protein once. The data contain roughly 45,000 distinct CDR3 sequences, around 30% of them singletons. The receptor was derived from a female donor with breast cancer. The material sequenced was tumor-infiltrating memory CD4+ T cells sorted from the breast tumor. Regarding subset: memory CD4+ T cells, CD4+CD45RO+CD25-. The rearrangement joins TRBV28 to TRBJ2-5; 7 bases match TRBD2. The CDR3: CASSLIGAGELSQETQYF. The CDR3 DNA follows: TGTGCCAGCAGTTTAATTGGGGCGGGAGAGCTAAGCCAAGAGACCCAGTACTTC.